This TCR beta chain originates from a study of graft-versus-host responses after intestinal transplantation. Comments on this clone: Its antigen is unidentified.

The assay was immunoSEQ multiplex PCR, and TCRdb's table has in-frame clones only and misses some. The profile shows about 110,000 clones, about 92% of them singletons. Germline assignment: CDR1 MNHEY and CDR2 SMNVEV (reference sequence). Trimming cost V 0 bases and J 3 bases; bases outside gene matches: 4. The CDR3 spans 16 residues. The material was unstimulated CD8+ T cells sorted from spleen or lymph node cells, obtained before transplant. The origin of this receptor is a human donor who was the organ donor for an intestinal transplant. This chain connects TRBV27 to TRBJ2-7; TRBD2 agrees at 11 bases. The CDR3 DNA reads as TGTGCCAGCAGTTTATCGGGACTAGCGGCAGTCTACGAGCAGTACTTC. Its translation is CASSLSGLAAVYEQYF.